This TCR beta chain was documented in a study of blood T cell repertoires in COVID-19. Study overall: Specimens from acute and convalescent COVID-19 originated in the United States, Italy and Spain. The cDNA or gDNA used as material had been derived from T cells, B-cell-depleted T cells, or PBMCs.

The CDR3 is 14 residues long. Germline trimming cut 7 bases from V and 6 bases from J; bases unmatched to any gene: 10. CDR1 is LNHDA and CDR2 is SQIVND in the germline V gene (reference sequence). As originally analysed: Researchers report that nucleated cell counts were estimated from reference gene primer amplification. Only in-frame clones appear in the TCRdb table, and some are missing; sequencing was by immunoSEQ multiplex PCR. That table is the source of V, J and clone size, and D and trimming were worked out from the DNA. The sample has fewer than 250,000 clones; 88% are singletons. The clonotype comes from a man aged 35-49 years with acute or convalescent COVID-19. The specimen was peripheral blood. The chain carries TRBV19 and TRBJ2-7, with 9 positions matching TRBD2. CDR3 sequence reads: CASMYRTSVGEQYF. The CDR3 DNA sequence: TGTGCCAGTATGTATCGGACTAGCGTGGGCGAGCAGTACTTC.